This entry is about one T cell receptor (beta chain). Its specificity is unknown. The data were taken from a study of T cell responses to AZD1222 COVID-19 vaccine. Study outcomes and limitations: It was only after the peak T cell response that any repertoires were sampled. Mostly white British, mostly female donors; authors suggested clonal diversity may be underestimated. Per reports, nearly half of all spike-specific TCRs target regions that are unmutated in variants.

Germline loops: CDR1 MNHEY, CDR2 SVGAGI. V lost 6 bases and J lost 14; bases outside the gene matches: 6. The CDR3 extends over 11 amino acids. Some clones are missing from TCRdb's copy, which holds only in-frame ones; the method was immunoSEQ multiplex PCR. The sample has 130,000 to 150,000 clones; roughly nine tenths are singletons. The V and J genes are TRBV6-5 and TRBJ2-1; TRBD2 agrees at 8 bases. Sequencing used peripheral blood, obtained 28 days after the second AZD1222 dose. The TCR was taken from an adult who received the AZD1222 COVID-19 vaccine. The CDR3 DNA follows: TGTGCCAGCAGGGGGGGGACTAGGGAGTTCTTC. Translated, it gives CASRGGTREFF.